This T cell receptor beta chain derives from a study of T cells in Graves' hyperthyroidism and ophthalmopathy. This clonotype was seen repeatedly, ten times or more. What it binds is not known. The V segment lost 3 bases and the J segment 2 bases; nucleotides outside the gene matches: 3. This CDR3 has 14 amino acids. For ophthalmopathy patients, the Clinical Activity Score was at least 3 and the NOSPECS grade at least 4; duration was under 3 months. General study findings and limits: Among clonotypes expanded in thyroid above 0.001, most were also found in blood. The model forecast ophthalmopathy, anticipating it by a median around 6.5 months before onset.

From RNA transcripts, TCR beta CDR3 regions were amplified. Using the HTBI primer set, a first-round RT-PCR was run on the TCR CDR3. In TCRdb, the multiplex PCR reads were re-called with MiXCR into one record per CDR3 protein. Of 240,000 or so distinct CDR3 sequences in the sample, roughly 15% were seen once. Sample: blood. This rearrangement joins TRBV12-3 or TRBV12-4 to TRBJ2-7; 8 bases map to TRBD1. This clonotype originated in a woman between 18 and 29 years old with Graves' ophthalmopathy. DNA for the CDR3: TGTGCCAGCAGTTTTGGGGGACAGGCCTACGAGCAGTACTTC. Residues: CASSFGGQAYEQYF.